This entry concerns a single T cell receptor (beta chain). Its specificity is unknown. The J segment lost 2 bases and the V segment lost 2 bases, leaving 6 bases of the junction unmatched. CDR1 is MNHNS, CDR2 SASEGT, per germline. The CDR3 is 18 residues long. Second doses that came at about 4 or about 12 weeks were put together. Clones were read by immunoSEQ multiplex PCR, and TCRdb kept only the in-frame ones, dropping some. Seen here are some 100,000 clones, 92% observed once, and the top ten hold about 3%. The data belong to a study of T cell responses to AZD1222 COVID-19 vaccine. General study findings and limits: Two AZD1222 administrations were followed by greater Spike-specific TCR breadth and depth. Nearly half of unique spike-specific TCRs reportedly avoided B.1.351 and B.1.1.7 mutated regions.

The rearrangement joins TRBV6-1 to TRBJ2-6; 10 bases are a match to TRBD1. Sequenced here: peripheral blood, sampled 28 days after the second AZD1222 dose. The TCR was taken from an adult who received the AZD1222 COVID-19 vaccine. CDR3 nucleotide sequence: TGTGCCAGCAGTGAAACGGACAGGGGGGAGACTGGGGCCAACGTCCTGACTTTC. Protein: CASSETDRGETGANVLTF.